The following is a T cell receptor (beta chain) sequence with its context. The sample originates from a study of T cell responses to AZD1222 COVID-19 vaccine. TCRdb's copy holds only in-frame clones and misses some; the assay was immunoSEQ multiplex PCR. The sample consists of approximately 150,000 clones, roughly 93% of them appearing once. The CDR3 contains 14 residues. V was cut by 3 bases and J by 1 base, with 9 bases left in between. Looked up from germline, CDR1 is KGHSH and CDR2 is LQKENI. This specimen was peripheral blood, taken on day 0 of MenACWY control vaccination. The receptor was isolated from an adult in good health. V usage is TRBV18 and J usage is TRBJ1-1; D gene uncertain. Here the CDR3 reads CASSPFGSNTEAFF. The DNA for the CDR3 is TGTGCCAGCTCACCCTTTGGCTCGAACACTGAAGCTTTCTTT.